This T cell receptor beta chain was sequenced during a study of shared clonotypes between healthy human individuals. Both subsets, CD45RA+ naive and CD45RA-negative memory, were split from the CD4+ cells. Trimming left V 2 bases short and J 3 bases short, with 18 bases between. This CDR3 comprises 16 residues. CDR1 and CDR2 from the germline V gene are SGHNT and YYREEE (reference sequence). The protocol was immunoSEQ multiplex PCR, while the TCRdb copy is restricted to in-frame clones and leaves out a portion. The data show under 750,000 clones, about two thirds seen once. Findings of the study overall: Relative to their counterparts shared across all four donors, non-shared clonotypes exhibited diminished generation probabilities. Relative to memory subsets, naive subsets generally showed larger estimated richness.

At least ten counts were recorded for this clone. Its antigen is unknown. This receptor was taken from a woman aged 30 to 39 in good health. The sequencing input was memory CD4+ T cells sorted from blood. Subset specified: CD45RA-negative fraction. The chain links TRBV5-4 to TRBJ2-7; TRBD2 might be the D (7 bases). CDR3 sequence: CASSFYAGAGVYEQYF. The CDR3 bases are TGTGCCAGCAGCTTTTATGCGGGGGCAGGAGTCTACGAGCAGTACTTC.